The 21 T cell receptor beta chains presented below share a single source sample, sequenced in a study of T cell repertoires in cytomegalovirus infection. TCRdb recomputed calls from the reads with MiXCR, one row per CDR3 protein. The sample shows 560,000 or so distinct CDR3 sequences, about 15% of them seen only once. Sequenced sample: CD8+ T cells from PBMCs. The origin of the receptors is a human donor in good health (CMV status not recorded). Some clones in this sample may be carry-over from other donors' samples.

Of note for this clonotype: Lacking the conserved final phenylalanine or tryptophan, this CDR3 likely reflects a read error. The DNA is left out, because the CDR3 cannot be placed on it with certainty; the CDR3 is given as TCRdb lists it. The chain carries TRBV12-3 or TRBV12-4 and TRBJ2-7; the table gives TRBD2 as D, unverified against the DNA. The CDR3 sequence runs 17 residues, both termini included. CDR3 sequence reads: CASSPTPAHKFSYEKYL.

The chain links TRBV29-1 to TRBJ2-7; the match to TRBD2 covers 8 bases. Germline V gene sequence: CDR1 SQVTM, CDR2 ANQGSEA. The CDR3 has 13 residues. V was pared by 6 bases and J by 3 bases, with 7 bases of the junction left unmatched. CDR3 region: CSVRGGPSYEQYF. CDR3 bases: TGCAGCGTCCGCGGGGGGCCGAGCTACGAGCAGTACTTC.

The chain couples TRBV2 to TRBJ1-2, with D possibly matching TRBD1 (6 bases). This CDR3 has 11 amino acids. Deletions cut 9 bases from V and 5 bases from J, with 10 bases between. Germline V gene lookup returns CDR1 SNHLY and CDR2 FYNNEI. This chain's CDR3 is CASFRGYGYTF. CDR3 nucleotide sequence: TGTGCCAGTTTCAGGGGTTATGGCTACACCTTC.

This clonotype was recorded at least ten times. The rearrangement joins TRBV7-9 to TRBJ1-5; D gene uncertain. The CDR3 spans 15 residues. CDR1 SEHNR and CDR2 FQNEAQ come from the germline V gene (reference sequence). V lost 2 bases and J lost 1, with 9 bases in between. The CDR3 DNA reads TGTGCCAGCAGCTTATCGTCAGAGAGCAATCAGCCCCAGCATTTT. Its protein product is CASSLSSESNQPQHF.

This clonotype was seen only a few times. The V gene is TRBV2, the J gene TRBJ1-2, with 8 bases lining up with TRBD1. After removal of 8 bases from V and 3 bases from J, the junction contained 14 bases not matched to a gene. The germline CDR1 and CDR2 sequences are SNHLY and FYNNEI. The CDR3 contains 16 residues. Here the CDR3 reads CASPTPGTGFDYGYTF. The CDR3 DNA reads as TGTGCCAGCCCCACCCCCGGGACAGGTTTCGACTATGGCTACACCTTC.

This clonotype was counted at least ten times. The chain is built from TRBV6-5 and TRBJ2-7; 10 nucleotides agree with TRBD2. Germline CDR1 and CDR2: MNHEY and SVGAGI. J was trimmed by 5 bases and V by 2 bases; bases with no gene match: 6. The CDR3 covers 15 residues. The CDR3 region is CASSYPTSGTDEQYF. DNA of the CDR3: TGTGCCAGCAGTTACCCCACTAGCGGGACTGACGAGCAGTACTTC.

This clonotype was found many times. The rearrangement uses TRBV11-3 and TRBJ2-1, with 9 positions matching TRBD2. Germline CDR1 is SGHNT and CDR2 is YENEEA. Losses at the gene ends were 1 base for V and 7 bases for J; bases not matched to a gene: 8. The CDR3 covers 16 residues. CDR3 sequence reads: CASSLGRSGSGNEQFF. The CDR3 coding sequence is TGTGCCAGCAGCTTAGGTCGTAGCGGGAGCGGAAATGAGCAGTTCTTC.

The rearrangement joins TRBV4-1 to TRBJ2-7; D is uncertain. Trimming stripped 1 base from V and 7 bases from J, with 17 bases between. This CDR3 is 15 amino acids long. Germline V gene data show CDR1 as MGHRA and CDR2 as YSYEKL. The DNA of the CDR3 is TGCGCCAGCAGCCAAGCAGACTCCTCCTTGAGGGAGCAGTACTTC. This gives the protein CASSQADSSLREQYF.

This clonotype has at least ten counts. DNA of the CDR3: TGTGCCAGCAGCTTAGGGGACTCGGGGGATTCAGTTCAGCCCCAGCATTTT. It specifies CASSLGDSGDSVQPQHF. The chain couples TRBV7-2 to TRBJ1-5, with D perhaps TRBD1 (5 bases). Trimming stripped 1 base from V and 6 bases from J, with 19 bases between. Per germline, CDR1 SGHTA and CDR2 FQGNSA. This CDR3 is 17 amino acids long.

Details on this clonotype: This clone may be a read error of a much larger clone one base away. The CDR3 DNA reads as TGTGCCAGCAGCACATTTCTTAACTATGTCTACACCTTC. Amino acids: CASSTFLNYVYTF. The chain joins TRBV7-9 to TRBJ1-2; D call uncertain. Germline CDR1 reads SEHNR; CDR2 reads FQNEAQ (reference sequence). CDR3 length: 13 residues.

This clonotype was counted at least ten times. The rearrangement uses TRBV28 and TRBJ2-7, with D perhaps matching TRBD1 (6 bases). Trimming took off 2 bases at V and 6 bases at J, with 11 bases between the two ends. The CDR3 is 13 residues long. In germline, CDR1 is MDHEN, CDR2 SYDVKM. The CDR3 region is CASSLTGSGEQYF. The DNA of the CDR3 is TGTGCCAGCAGTTTAACAGGGAGTGGCGAGCAGTACTTC.

This clonotype came up many times. The genes are TRBV28 and TRBJ2-2; perhaps TRBD1 as D (6 bases). The CDR3 spans 19 residues. V lost 1 base and J lost 6, with 24 bases in between. The germline V gene encodes CDR1 MDHEN and CDR2 SYDVKM. CDR3 DNA sequence: TGTGCCAGCAGTTTATTCCGGCAGGGGCCTTCCGTCGAGCCCGGGGAGCTGTTTTTT. Protein product: CASSLFRQGPSVEPGELFF.

The chain recombines TRBV28 with TRBJ2-2; TRBD1 is a possible D gene (6 bases). The V end lost 5 bases, the J end lost 6 bases, and 10 bases lay between the germline ends. The CDR3 has 13 amino acids. CDR1 and CDR2 from the germline V gene are MDHEN and SYDVKM. The DNA for the CDR3 is TGTGCCAGCAGTCGGCAGGGGCCCGGGGAGCTGTTTTTT. Residues: CASSRQGPGELFF. The full variable domain, with the rest looked up from reference TRBV28 and TRBJ2-2, is DVKVTQSSRYLVKRTGEKVFLECVQDMDHENMFWYRQDPGLGLRLIYFSYDVKMKEKGDIPEGYSVSREKKERFSLILESASTNQTSMYLCASSRQGPGELFFGEGSRLTVL.

This clonotype was observed many times. The chain employs TRBV6-1 and TRBJ1-1; possibly TRBD1 for D (6 bases). V was clipped by 3 bases and J by 5 bases, with 10 bases between them. The germline gives CDR1 MNHNS, CDR2 SASEGT. The length of the CDR3 is 13 residues. The CDR3 DNA reads TGTGCCAGCAGTGACACAGGGAATACTGAAGCTTTCTTT. Its protein product is CASSDTGNTEAFF.

The chain combines TRBV4-1 with TRBJ1-1; 7 bases are shared with TRBD1. Germline V gene data show CDR1 as MGHRA and CDR2 as YSYEKL. The trim removed 3 bases at V and 5 bases at J, leaving 6 bases unmatched. The CDR3 loop spans 14 amino acids. The CDR3 loop is CASSHPGQVTEAFF. DNA of the CDR3: TGCGCCAGCAGCCATCCCGGACAGGTAACTGAAGCTTTCTTT.

V is TRBV7-3 and J is TRBJ2-1; TRBD2 agrees at 14 bases. Germline V CDR1 and CDR2: SGHTA, FQGTGA. This CDR3 is 16 amino acids long. V lost 2 bases and J lost 12; bases outside the gene matches: 9. CDR3 sequence (DNA): TGTGCCAGCAGCTTAGGATTGGGACTAGCGGGAGAGTGGCAGTTCTTC. This encodes CASSLGLGLAGEWQFF.

The table lists this clonotype with a few counts. The chain uses TRBV9 and TRBJ1-2, with D perhaps matching TRBD1 (5 bases). CDR3 length equals 16 residues. Looked up from germline, CDR1 is SGDLS and CDR2 is YYNGEE. The V gene lost 3 bases and the J gene lost 2 bases, with 17 bases spanning the gap. CDR3 DNA sequence: TGTGCCAGCAGCGAGGGAGGGAAGGAGGGGAACTATGGCTACACCTTC. It codes for CASSEGGKEGNYGYTF.

The V gene is TRBV27, the J gene TRBJ2-1; 7 positions match TRBD1. Germline CDR1 is MNHEY and CDR2 is SMNVEV (reference sequence). V shed 5 bases, J shed 9 bases, and the junction held 7 bases outside the gene matches. The CDR3 is 13 residues long. CDR3 DNA sequence: TGTGCCAGCAGTCTGAGACAGGGCGTTGAGCAGTTCTTC. As protein: CASSLRQGVEQFF.

The table lists this clonotype with a few counts. The rearrangement links TRBV7-9 to TRBJ2-3; D may correspond to TRBD1 or TRBD2 (6 bases each). The V gene lost 2 bases and the J gene lost 3 bases, with 24 bases spanning the gap. The germline CDR1 and CDR2 sequences are SEHNR and FQNEAQ (reference sequence). The CDR3 is made up of 19 amino acids. In DNA form, the CDR3 reads TGTGCCAGCAGCTTACTACTCCCCCAGGAGGGGGTCAAGACAGATACGCAGTATTTT. The encoded protein is CASSLLLPQEGVKTDTQYF.

This clonotype showed up many times. The chain links TRBV6-5 to TRBJ1-2; 7 nucleotides match TRBD1. Germline values: CDR1 MNHEY, CDR2 SVGAGI. With V trimmed by 5 bases and J by 6 bases, 9 bases remained unmatched. CDR3 length equals 14 residues. CDR3 protein: CASSKLGQTNGYTF. CDR3 DNA sequence: TGTGCCAGCAGTAAACTGGGACAGACGAATGGCTACACCTTC.

This clonotype was counted at least ten times. The V gene is TRBV11-2, the J gene TRBJ1-2; D is undetermined. The germline V gene has CDR1 SGHAT and CDR2 FQNNGV. V was pared by 1 base and J by 4 bases, with 10 bases between. This CDR3 has 14 residues. CDR3 nucleotide sequence: TGTGCCAGCAGCTTAGCGCTTGGCGGCTATGGCTACACCTTC. This encodes CASSLALGGYGYTF.